This entry describes one T cell receptor beta chain. The data originate from a study of control samples from healthy donors and cancer patients. Profiling relied on immunoSEQ multiplex PCR, and the TCRdb table lists in-frame clones only, not all of them. This table holds fewer than 200,000 clones, roughly 94% found once. The CDR3 covers 15 residues. Germline V gene data show CDR1 as SEHNR and CDR2 as FQNEAQ (reference sequence). Trimming took 4 bases from V and 1 from J, leaving 14 bases between them. The sequence came from a man aged 60-69 years with colorectal cancer. This chain links TRBV7-9 with TRBJ2-7; a possible D gene is TRBD2 (5 bases). The sequenced material came from PBMCs. The CDR3 DNA reads TGTGCCAGCAGCTCCTTTGAGAGGGATTCCTACGAGCAGTACTTC. It yields the protein CASSSFERDSYEQYF.